Below, one TCR beta chain is given with its context. What it binds is unknown. At one boundary the junction diverges from the germline segment, which might be a read error. The data derive from a study of tumor and adjacent non-tumor tissue in lung cancer. Overall study findings and caveats: Top 100 clones took a larger repertoire share in normal lung. Higher tumor TCR diversity was associated with shorter survival. Compared with tumor, normal lung showed significantly lower TCR diversity.

The library came from three nested PCR rounds adapted from ARM-PCR protocols. TCRdb fed the multiplex PCR reads into MiXCR, producing one record per CDR3 protein. This table has roughly 75,000 distinct CDR3 sequences, roughly 80% appearing once. No cell sorting was done before RNA was extracted from the tissue. More than 3 cm separated this lung sample from the edge of the tumor. CDR1 and CDR2 from the germline V gene are MNHEY and SVGEGT. CDR3 size: 13 residues. The chain carries TRBV6-2 or TRBV6-3 and TRBJ1-1; D gene uncertain. Sequencing was performed on distant non-tumor lung tissue. This receptor was taken from a man between 60 and 70 years old with non-small cell lung cancer. The CDR3 region is CASSYREKTEAFF. The DNA of the CDR3 is TGTGCCAGCAGTTACAGGGAGAAGACTGAGGCTTTCTTT.